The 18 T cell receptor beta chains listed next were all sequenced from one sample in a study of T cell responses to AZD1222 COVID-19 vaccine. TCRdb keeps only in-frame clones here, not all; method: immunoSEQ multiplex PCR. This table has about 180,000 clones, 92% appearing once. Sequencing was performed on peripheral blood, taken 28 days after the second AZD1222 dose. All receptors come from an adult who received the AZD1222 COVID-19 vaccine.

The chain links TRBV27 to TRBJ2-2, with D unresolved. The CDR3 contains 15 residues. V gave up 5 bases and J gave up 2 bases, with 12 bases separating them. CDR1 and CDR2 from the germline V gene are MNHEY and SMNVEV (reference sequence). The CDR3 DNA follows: TGTGCCAGCAGTATTTCTAATGCTAACACCGGGGAGCTGTTTTTT. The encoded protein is CASSISNANTGELFF.

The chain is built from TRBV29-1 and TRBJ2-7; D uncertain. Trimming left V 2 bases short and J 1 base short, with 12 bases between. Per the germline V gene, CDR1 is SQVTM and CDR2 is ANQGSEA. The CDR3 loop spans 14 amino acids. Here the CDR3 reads CSVEFGPHSYEQYF. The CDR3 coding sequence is TGCAGCGTTGAATTTGGGCCCCATTCCTACGAGCAGTACTTC.

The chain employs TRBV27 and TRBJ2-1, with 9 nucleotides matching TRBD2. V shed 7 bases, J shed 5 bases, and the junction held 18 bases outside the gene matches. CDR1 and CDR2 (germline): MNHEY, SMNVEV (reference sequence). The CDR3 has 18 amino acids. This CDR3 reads CASTLGPGREGRDNEQFF. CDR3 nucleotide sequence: TGTGCCAGCACCCTAGGCCCTGGGCGGGAGGGCCGGGACAATGAGCAGTTCTTC.

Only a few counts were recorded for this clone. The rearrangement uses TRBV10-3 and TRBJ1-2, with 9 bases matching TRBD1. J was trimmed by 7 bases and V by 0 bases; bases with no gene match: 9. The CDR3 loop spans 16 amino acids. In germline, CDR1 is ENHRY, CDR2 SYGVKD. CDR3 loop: CAISESSPRDRVGYTF. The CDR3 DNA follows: TGTGCCATCAGTGAGTCGAGTCCCCGGGACAGGGTTGGCTACACCTTC.

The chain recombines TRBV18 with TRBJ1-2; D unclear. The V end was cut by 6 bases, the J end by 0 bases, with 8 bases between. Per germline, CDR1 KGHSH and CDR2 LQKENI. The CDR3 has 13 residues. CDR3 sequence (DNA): TGTGCCAGCTCTCTCGGGACTAACTATGGCTACACCTTC. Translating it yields CASSLGTNYGYTF.

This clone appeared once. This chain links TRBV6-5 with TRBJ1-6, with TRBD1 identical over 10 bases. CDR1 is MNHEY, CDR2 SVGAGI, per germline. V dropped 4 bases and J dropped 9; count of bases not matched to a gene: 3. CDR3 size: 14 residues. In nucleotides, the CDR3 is TGTGCCAGCAGTTTCCGGGACAGGGGTTCACCCCTCCACTTT. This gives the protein CASSFRDRGSPLHF.

The CDR3 nucleotides are TGTGCCAGTAGTTTCCGACAGGGGGCCTCTACAACTAATGAAAAACTGTTTTTT. Its protein product is CASSFRQGASTTNEKLFF. V and J are TRBV19 and TRBJ1-4; TRBD1 matches 10 bases. With 5 bases clipped from V and 0 bases from J, the junction kept 9 bases outside the gene matches. CDR1 is LNHDA, CDR2 SQIVND, per germline (reference sequence). The CDR3 is made up of 18 amino acids.

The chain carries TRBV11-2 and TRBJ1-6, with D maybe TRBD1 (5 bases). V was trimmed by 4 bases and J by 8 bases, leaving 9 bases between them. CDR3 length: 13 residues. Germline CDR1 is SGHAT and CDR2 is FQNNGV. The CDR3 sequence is CASSWGKDSPLHF. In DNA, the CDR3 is TGTGCCAGCAGCTGGGGGAAAGATTCACCCCTCCACTTT.

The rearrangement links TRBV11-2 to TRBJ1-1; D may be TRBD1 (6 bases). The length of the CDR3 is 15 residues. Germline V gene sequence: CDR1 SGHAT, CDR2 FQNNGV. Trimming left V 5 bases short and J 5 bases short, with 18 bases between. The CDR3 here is CASSPVGGPWTEAFF. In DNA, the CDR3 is TGTGCCAGCAGCCCCGTCGGGGGGCCGTGGACTGAAGCTTTCTTT.

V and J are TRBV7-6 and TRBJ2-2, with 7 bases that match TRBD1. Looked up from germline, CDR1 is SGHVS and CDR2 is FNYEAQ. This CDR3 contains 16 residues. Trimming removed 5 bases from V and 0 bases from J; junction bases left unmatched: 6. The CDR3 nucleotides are TGTGCCAGCAGCCTTCTCCAGGGGGCGAACACCGGGGAGCTGTTTTTT. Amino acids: CASSLLQGANTGELFF.

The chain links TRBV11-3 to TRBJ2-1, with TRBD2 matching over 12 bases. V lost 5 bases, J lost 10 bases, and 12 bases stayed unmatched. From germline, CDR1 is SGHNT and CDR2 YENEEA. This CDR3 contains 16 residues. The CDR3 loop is CASSGRTSGKPDEQFF. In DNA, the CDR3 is TGTGCCAGCAGCGGACGGACTAGCGGGAAACCAGACGAGCAGTTCTTC.

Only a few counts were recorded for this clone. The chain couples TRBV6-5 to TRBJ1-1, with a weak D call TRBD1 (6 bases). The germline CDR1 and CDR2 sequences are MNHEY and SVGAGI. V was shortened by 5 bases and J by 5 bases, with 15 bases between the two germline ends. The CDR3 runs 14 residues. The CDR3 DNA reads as TGTGCCAGCAGTCTCGACAGGACGGGGACTGAAGCTTTCTTT. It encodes CASSLDRTGTEAFF.

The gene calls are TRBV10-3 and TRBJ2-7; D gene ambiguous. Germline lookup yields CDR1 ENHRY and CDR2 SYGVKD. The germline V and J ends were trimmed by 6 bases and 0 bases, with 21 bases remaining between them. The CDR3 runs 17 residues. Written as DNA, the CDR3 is TGTGCCATCAGCGCTTCAACCGGGTCGACGATCTCCTACGAGCAGTACTTC. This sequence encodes CAISASTGSTISYEQYF.

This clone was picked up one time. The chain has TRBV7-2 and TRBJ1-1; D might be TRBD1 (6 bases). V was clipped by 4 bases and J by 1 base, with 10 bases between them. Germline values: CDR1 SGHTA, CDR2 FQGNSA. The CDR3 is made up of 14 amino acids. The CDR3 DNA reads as TGTGCCAGCAGCTGGGGACAAAGGAACACTGAAGCTTTCTTT. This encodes CASSWGQRNTEAFF.

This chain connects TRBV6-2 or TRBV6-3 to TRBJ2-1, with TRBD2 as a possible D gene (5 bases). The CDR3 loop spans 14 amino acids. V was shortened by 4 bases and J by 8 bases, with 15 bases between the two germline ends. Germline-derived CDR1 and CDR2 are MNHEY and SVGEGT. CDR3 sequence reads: CASSLASSVDEQFF. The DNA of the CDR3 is TGTGCCAGCAGTTTGGCTAGCAGTGTTGATGAGCAGTTCTTC.

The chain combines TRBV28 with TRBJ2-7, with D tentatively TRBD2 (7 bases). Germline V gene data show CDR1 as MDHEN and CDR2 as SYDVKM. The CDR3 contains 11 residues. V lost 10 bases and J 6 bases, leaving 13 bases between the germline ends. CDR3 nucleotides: TGTGCCACAAAGGGGGGGAGCGAGCAGTACTTC. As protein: CATKGGSEQYF.

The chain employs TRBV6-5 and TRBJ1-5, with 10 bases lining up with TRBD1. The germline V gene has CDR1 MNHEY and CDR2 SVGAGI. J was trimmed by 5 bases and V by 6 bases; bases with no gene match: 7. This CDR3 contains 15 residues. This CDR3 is CASSTGQGVDQPQHF. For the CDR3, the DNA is TGTGCCAGCAGCACCGGACAGGGGGTGGATCAGCCCCAGCATTTT.

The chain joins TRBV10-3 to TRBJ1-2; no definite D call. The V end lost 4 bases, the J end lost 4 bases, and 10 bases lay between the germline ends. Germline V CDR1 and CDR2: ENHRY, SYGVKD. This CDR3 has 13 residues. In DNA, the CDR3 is TGTGCCATCAGTGTGGACGGCGTCTATGGCTACACCTTC. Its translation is CAISVDGVYGYTF.